These 14 T cell receptor beta chains originate from one sample sequenced in a study of Tregs in tolerant kidney transplant recipients. Recipients received nonmyeloablative bone marrow transplants from related graft donors, with transient mixed chimerism. The method was immunoSEQ multiplex PCR; TCRdb's version includes in-frame clones alone and lacks a portion of them. The profile shows tens of thousands of clones, over 80% of them singletons. The source was CD8+ T cells from blood (PBMCs), collected 24 months after the transplant. These receptors were collected from a human patient who received a combined kidney and bone marrow transplant. Some T cells may be the graft donor's.

Only one count was recorded for this clone. The chain couples TRBV19 to TRBJ1-1, with D possibly TRBD1 on 5 matching bases. Between the trimmed V and J ends, which lost 5 bases and 0 bases, there was a span of 16 bases. The length of the CDR3 is 16 residues. CDR1 is LNHDA and CDR2 is SQIVND in the germline V gene (reference sequence). The CDR3 DNA sequence: TGTGCCAGTAGTCTCCAGGGTGGATTCATGAACACTGAAGCTTTCTTT. It is translated as CASSLQGGFMNTEAFF.

The chain links TRBV29-1 to TRBJ2-1; 12 bases line up with TRBD2. Germline values: CDR1 SQVTM, CDR2 ANQGSEA. V gave up 5 bases and J gave up 7 bases; unmatched junction bases: 3. The CDR3 contains 13 residues. CDR3 bases: TGCAGCGTTTGGACTAGCGGGGAAAATGAGCAGTTCTTC. Translated, it gives CSVWTSGENEQFF.

V usage is TRBV4-1 and J usage is TRBJ2-7; TRBD1 is a possible D gene (5 bases). CDR3 length: 15 residues. Trimming shortened V by 2 bases and J by 5 bases, and 16 bases separated the two germline ends. Germline V gene data show CDR1 as MGHRA and CDR2 as YSYEKL. Here the CDR3 reads CASSQSPQGPDEQYF. Written as DNA, the CDR3 is TGCGCCAGCAGCCAATCCCCTCAGGGTCCAGACGAGCAGTACTTC.

In its sample, this clone was seen a few times. This sequence joins TRBV7-9 and TRBJ2-2; possibly TRBD1 for D (5 bases). Germline-derived CDR1 and CDR2 are SEHNR and FQNEAQ (reference sequence). This CDR3 contains 14 residues. Trimming removed 5 bases from V and 5 bases from J, with 12 bases in between. The CDR3, as DNA: TGTGCCAGCAGCCCAATAGGGGTTACCGGGGAGCTGTTTTTT. Translated, it gives CASSPIGVTGELFF. Complete variable domain (other parts from reference TRBV7-9 and TRBJ2-2): DTGVSQNPRHKITKRGQNVTFRCDPISEHNRLYWYRQTLGQGPEFLTYFQNEAQLEKSRLLSDRFSAERPKGSFSTLEIQRTEQGDSAMYLCASSPIGVTGELFFGEGSRLTVL.

This chain connects TRBV19 to TRBJ2-7; TRBD2 matches 7 bases. Trimming took 5 bases from V and 0 from J; bases not matched to a gene: 7. Germline V gene sequence: CDR1 LNHDA, CDR2 SQIVND (reference sequence). The CDR3 consists of 15 residues. In nucleotides, the CDR3 is TGTGCCAGTAGTGCCTCTAGCGGACCCTCCTACGAGCAGTACTTC. It specifies CASSASSGPSYEQYF. Together with reference TRBV19 and TRBJ2-7, the CDR3 gives the full variable domain: DGGITQSPKYLFRKEGQNVTLSCEQNLNHDAMYWYRQDPGQGLRLIYYSQIVNDFQKGDIAEGYSVSREKKESFPLTVTSAQKNPTAFYLCASSASSGPSYEQYFGPGTRLTVT.

V and J are TRBV19 and TRBJ1-2; D might be TRBD1 (5 bases). Germline-derived CDR1 and CDR2 are LNHDA and SQIVND (reference sequence). V was shortened by 7 bases and J by 6 bases, with 21 bases between the two germline ends. The CDR3 spans 15 residues. CDR3 in DNA: TGTGCCAGTATCCCCCCCGGGGGATCTGCTCATGGCTACACCTTC. This gives the protein CASIPPGGSAHGYTF.

V is TRBV19 and J is TRBJ1-2; TRBD1 agrees at 7 bases. With 9 bases clipped from V and 3 bases from J, the junction kept 7 bases outside the gene matches. The CDR3 has 13 amino acids. The germline gives CDR1 LNHDA, CDR2 SQIVND (reference sequence). CDR3 in DNA: TGTGCCAGCACTCAGGGGGACCACTATGGCTACACCTTC. Encoded protein: CASTQGDHYGYTF.

This clone was counted once. The V and J genes are TRBV7-9 and TRBJ1-5; tentative D call: TRBD1 (6 bases). Germline V gene data show CDR1 as SEHNR and CDR2 as FQNEAQ (reference sequence). The CDR3 is 14 residues long. Trimming took off 8 bases at V and 9 bases at J, with 20 bases between the two ends. CDR3 protein: CASAETGPSRPQHF. The CDR3 DNA is TGTGCCAGCGCCGAGACAGGCCCTTCTCGGCCCCAGCATTTT.

The CDR3 protein is CASSQEWSGRETQYF. The CDR3 nucleotides are TGCGCCAGCAGCCAAGAATGGTCTGGCAGGGAGACCCAGTACTTC. The chain has TRBV4-3 and TRBJ2-5; D call uncertain. Trimming pared 0 bases from V and 5 bases from J, leaving 13 bases between. Germline V gene data show CDR1 as LGHNA and CDR2 as YSLEER. CDR3 length: 15 amino acids.

The chain combines TRBV4-1 with TRBJ1-5; 8 bases match TRBD1. The CDR3 runs 17 residues. Germline CDR1 is MGHRA and CDR2 is YSYEKL. Losses at the gene ends were 0 bases for V and 2 bases for J; bases not matched to a gene: 6. This chain's CDR3 is CASSQDRFRGRNQPQHF. The DNA for the CDR3 is TGCGCCAGCAGCCAAGATAGGTTCAGGGGGCGCAATCAGCCCCAGCATTTT.

This clone was seen more than once but under ten times. The genes are TRBV11-2 and TRBJ2-2; D unclear. Germline V CDR1 and CDR2: SGHAT, FQNNGV. With 2 bases removed from V and 1 base from J, the gap between germline ends came to 8 bases. The CDR3 consists of 15 residues. CDR3 residues: CASSLIGGNTGELFF. Here the CDR3 DNA reads TGTGCCAGCAGCTTAATCGGTGGGAACACCGGGGAGCTGTTTTTT. Variable domain in full (rest from reference TRBV11-2 and TRBJ2-2): EAGVAQSPRYKIIEKRQSVAFWCNPISGHATLYWYQQILGQGPKLLIQFQNNGVVDDSQLPKDRFSAERLKGVDSTLKIQPAKLEDSAVYLCASSLIGGNTGELFFGEGSRLTVL.

The rearrangement links TRBV15 to TRBJ1-1; TRBD1 is a possible D gene (5 bases). V was trimmed by 0 bases and J by 1 base, leaving 12 bases between them. Germline assignment: CDR1 LNHNV and CDR2 YYDKDF (reference sequence). The CDR3 contains 16 residues. The CDR3 loop reads CATSRDLWGGNTEAFF. The CDR3 coding sequence is TGTGCCACCAGCAGAGATCTCTGGGGGGGGAACACTGAAGCTTTCTTT. Based on the CDR3 plus reference TRBV15 and TRBJ1-1, the full variable domain is DAMVIQNPRYQVTQFGKPVTLSCSQTLNHNVMYWYQQKSSQAPKLLFHYYDKDFNNEADTPDNFQSRRPNTSFCFLDIRSPGLGDTAMYLCATSRDLWGGNTEAFFGQGTRLTVV.

The chain has TRBV4-1 and TRBJ2-2; D is unresolved. The CDR3 contains 14 residues. The ends were cut back, 1 base at V and 4 bases at J, with 7 bases in the middle. Germline CDR1 and CDR2: MGHRA and YSYEKL. CDR3 loop: CASSQGASTGELFF. CDR3 DNA: TGCGCCAGCAGCCAAGGAGCGAGCACCGGGGAGCTGTTTTTT.

The chain couples TRBV27 to TRBJ2-3; 10 bases are shared with TRBD2. This CDR3 region has 15 residues. Germline V gives CDR1 MNHEY, CDR2 SMNVEV (reference sequence). The V and J ends lost 3 bases and 1 base, in that order; junction bases with no gene match: 1. This chain's CDR3 is CASSLLAGGTDTQYF. The CDR3 bases are TGTGCCAGCAGTTTGCTAGCGGGAGGCACAGATACGCAGTATTTT.